This TCR beta chain was observed in a study of T cell clonality in common variable immunodeficiency. Study observations and caveats: Shared TCRbeta clones were fewer between CVID subjects than controls.

Only a few counts were recorded for this clone. The target antigen is unknown. The CDR3 goes on 3 residues after the read ends, and that part is filled in from the germline J gene. The germline CDR1 and CDR2 sequences are MNHNS and SASEGT. After removal of 3 bases from V and 8 bases from J, the junction contained 5 bases not matched to a gene. There are 14 residues in the CDR3. Control and CVID samples contributed equal amounts of genomic DNA. The table came from immunoSEQ multiplex PCR; TCRdb's copy has only in-frame clones and leaves some out. The counts give tens of thousands of clones, none of them seen only once; about 0.7% is held by the top ten.

Material for sequencing was peripheral blood mononuclear cells. The chain uses TRBV6-1 and TRBJ1-4; 8 bases fit TRBD1. The TCR originated in a person aged 18 to 75 in good health. The CDR3 bases that were read are TGTGCCAGCAGTGACGGGACAGGAGACGAAAAA. It encodes CASSDGTGDEK. The CDR3 in its entirety is CASSDGTGDEKLFF.